This T cell receptor (beta chain) was retrieved from a study of cytomegalovirus exposure and HLA in healthy donors (dated by TCRdb to about 2017). About the full investigation: An earlier analysis of around 600 of the donors reported 250 to 300 Gb of sequence data and 117 million unique TCR beta sequences from 150 million to 200 million T cells. An early release that covered about 600 HLA-typed donors contained 250 to 350 gigabases of sequencing data and 70 million to 100 million unique TCR sequences. Of the 300 to 450 genotyped donors, over 65% fell in the genetic ancestry cluster associated with self-reported Caucasian donors. The study aimed to test whether signatures of past pathogen exposure could be identified by cataloging public T cell receptors. Using immunosequencing, the study profiled T cell repertoires from about 650 subjects and related those repertoires to cytomegalovirus serostatus. A separate validation cohort of roughly 130 different subjects was used in addition to the approximately 610-subject first cohort. To predict cytomegalovirus infection status, the study combined high-throughput TCR immunosequencing, statistical association of individual TCRs with disease status, and machine learning. In a later analysis, previously published TCR beta repertoires from 666 donors were re-analyzed and high-resolution HLA genotyping was added so that TCR occurrence patterns could be studied. The later analysis used no new phenotypic data to find candidate immune exposures, relying instead on TCR beta sequences and their occurrence across donors. An earlier analysis of fewer than 700 of the donors applied high-throughput TCR beta sequencing to assess whether each TCR beta V gene segment acted as functional or pseudogenic. Alongside the repertoire data, information on donor age, sex, ethnicity and CMV serostatus was compiled. In a later genetic analysis, genome-wide SNP genotypes for about three fifths of the roughly 670 donors were used, and that subset was treated as a discovery cohort. Every discovery cohort repertoire had been produced on one sequencing platform. Both class I and class II loci were covered by HLA typing, at four-digit resolution. The number of typed donors differed by locus: 629-630 for A, B, C, DRB1 and DQB1; approximately 530 for DQA1; 606 for DPA1; and around 470 for DPB1. Roughly 5 DR-DQ haplotypes were handled as single units for association and clustering, since linkage in the cohort was strong. Across roughly 420 genotyped donors of the cohort, an average of roughly 250,000 unique TCR beta nucleotide sequences per donor were sequenced, and roughly 20% of those sequences were non-productive. Study-wide findings and limitations: Some IMGT-functional V segments, including TRBV6-2 and TRBV6-3, could not be told apart with the 87-base-pair reads, so those segments were excluded. In a later analysis, the rate of TCR association differed among HLA loci, with DRB1 alleles having the most associated TCRs and HLA-C alleles having the fewest. When HLA alleles, especially DR and DQ, strongly co-occurred, attributing TCR associations to individual alleles was difficult. A few of the identified cytomegalovirus-associated TCR beta chains were confirmed in vitro to be specific for cytomegalovirus antigens. CMV serostatus was the only immune exposure information available for the cohort. Cytomegalovirus status was reported to be diagnosed by the classifier with high specificity and sensitivity in both the original and validation cohorts. At a false discovery rate of 0.05, a later analysis linked about 16,000 TCR beta sequences to specific HLA alleles. In a later analysis, several top co-occurrence clusters were reported to appear linked to parvovirus B19, influenza, CMV and Epstein-Barr virus. Because some donors lacked HLA typing at each locus, the association tests relied only on the typed subset. The earlier analysis of 587 of the donors excluded approximately 15 rarely observed V segments, including chromosome 9 orphons, because counts were too low. In the study, about 150 TCR beta chains were listed as associated with cytomegalovirus. The authors suggested that the approach could potentially be generalized to other disease states and immunological phenotypes. Most TCR sequences were observed very rarely across donors, whereas some public TCRs were present in many individuals. A later genetic analysis associated a missense DCLRE1C variant with V-gene and J-gene trimming of TCR beta chains, and an independent cohort replicated the association. In a later genetic analysis, fewer N-insertions in productive TCRs were reported among donors in an Asian-associated ancestry cluster than the roughly 700-donor mean. Correlated functional status among segregating V segments might be attributable to linkage disequilibrium, but an unknown experimental factor could not be ruled out. A further reported finding was that TCR beta sequences accurately predicted the HLA-A and HLA-B alleles for most subjects in the first cohort. In an earlier analysis of some 640 of the donors, most TCR beta V segments were observed in productive rearrangements about 87% or about 30% of the time, broadly matching IMGT annotations. Roughly uniform sequencing depth across donors was assumed in presence/absence analyses, although this assumption may not hold. The cohort was sequenced for TCR beta chains only, and without alpha or paired-chain data the features that could be detected were limited. The sequencing pipeline was judged likely to have produced a cluster of highly shared sequence variants as a technical artifact. In a later analysis, most CMV-associated TCR beta chains were found to appear HLA-restricted, with HLA associations seemingly driven largely by CMV exposure. In a later analysis, HLA-associated TCR beta chains showed more clonal expansion and lower generation probabilities than non-associated chains that were equally common.

The CDR3 has 15 amino acids, counting the end cysteine and phenylalanine. CDR3 DNA only is kept here, 45 bases in frame from base 1. Looking up the germline V gene yields CDR1 LGHNT and CDR2 FRNRAP. V and J are trimmed by 6 bases and 1 base, and the gene matches miss 8 bases of the junction. This clone appeared a single time. The antigen it recognizes is unknown. One base away there is no much larger clone; base qualities are not given. The library was generated by the immunoSEQ multiplex PCR assay. The multiplex PCR relied on a mix of 60 forward primers for TCR Vbeta segments and 13 reverse primers for TCR Jbeta segments. Amplification of the CDR3 region of rearranged TCR beta genes was performed with a multiplex PCR assay on genomic DNA. Amplified TCR beta libraries were sequenced as 87-base-pair reads on the Illumina HiSeq System. In the original analysis: Across the 600 to 700 repertoires, a later analysis counted tens of millions of unique TCR beta chains, about 10 million of which were shared by at least two donors. A nearest-neighbor algorithm error-corrected the raw reads and collapsed the reads into unique sequences, merging closely related sequences to remove PCR and sequencing errors. V, D and J gene segments were assigned by aligning CDR3 sequences to IMGT reference sequences. For a sequence to be retained, a match of at least six nucleotides to both a V gene segment and a J gene segment was required. Rearrangements were classified as productive when the CDR3 lacked stop codons and remained in frame with V and J, and all other rearrangements were classified as non-productive. CDR3 was defined according to IMGT convention as the region running from the second conserved V-encoded cysteine to the conserved J-encoded phenylalanine. The earlier analysis of 587 of the donors excluded sequences that lacked an unambiguous match to a single V gene segment. An earlier analysis of 500 to 600 of the donors classified V segments as functional when productive rearrangements were above 56.7% and as segregating when the standard deviation between donors was above 5%. A statistical classification framework was built to diagnose cytomegalovirus status from the catalog of TCR beta chain sequences. A later analysis assigned V and J genes by comparing TCR nucleotide sequences with IMGT/GENE-DB human TR gene sequences. The TCRdist pipeline was used in a later analysis to assign CDR3 sequences and most-parsimonious VDJ recombination scenarios. In a later analysis, every TCR beta chain was defined by the combination of its CDR3 amino acid sequence and its V-gene family, and reads without a unique V-gene family were dropped. As a way to deal with suspected cross-contamination and a sequencing artifact, a later analysis dropped nearly 600 nucleotide sequences that were highly shared and had low generation probability. For each public chain, a later analysis derived a clonal expansion index from normalized ranks of inferred template counts within each repertoire. In a later analysis, generation probabilities were computed with a VDJ recombination model fitted to out-of-frame rearrangements, and the resulting probabilities were checked against IGoR. Hypergeometric tests were used in a later analysis to score TCR-TCR, TCR-HLA and TCR-CMV co-occurrence, with a repertoire-size bias correction applied to the TCR pairs. In a later analysis, false discovery rates were estimated by permuting HLA or CMV assignments 20 times. In a later analysis, co-occurring TCRs were grouped using DBSCAN, with TCRdist sequence similarity added in when clustering inside HLA-allele-positive subsets. For co-occurrence clustering, repertoires with fewer than 30,000 or more than 120,000 public chains were excluded, along with a handful of repertoires with anomalous nucleotide sharing. As stored in TCRdb, this immuneACCESS dataset retains in-frame rearrangements with V and J assigned. A fraction of the clones does not appear; measured against another copy, unresolved V genes explain less than half of the discrepancy, and the remainder lacks a known reason. That table gives V, J and clone size, and the DNA gave D and trimming. The sample yields 170,000 or so clones; approximately 80% were counted once. The top ten constitute around 7% of the sample.

In total, roughly 670 healthy bone marrow donors made up the cohort. All cohort members were sampled while nominally healthy, although unrecorded immune exposures were likely present. The donor was CMV seropositive and was included in the group of some 290 seropositive cohort members. Every donor gave a peripheral blood sample, and the peripheral blood mononuclear cells from that sample were used for TCR beta sequencing. Genomic DNA extraction from the blood cell samples was performed with the Qiagen DNeasy Blood Extraction Kit. Sequencing input: PBMCs. The sequence joins TRBV12-5 to TRBJ2-5; a stretch of 7 junction bases matches TRBD2. The source is a man aged 25-45 years in good health and CMV-seropositive. The DNA sequence is TGTGCTAGTGGCGGGGGAGGGGATTTCCAAGAGACCCAGTACTTC. Its coded protein is CASGGGGDFQETQYF.